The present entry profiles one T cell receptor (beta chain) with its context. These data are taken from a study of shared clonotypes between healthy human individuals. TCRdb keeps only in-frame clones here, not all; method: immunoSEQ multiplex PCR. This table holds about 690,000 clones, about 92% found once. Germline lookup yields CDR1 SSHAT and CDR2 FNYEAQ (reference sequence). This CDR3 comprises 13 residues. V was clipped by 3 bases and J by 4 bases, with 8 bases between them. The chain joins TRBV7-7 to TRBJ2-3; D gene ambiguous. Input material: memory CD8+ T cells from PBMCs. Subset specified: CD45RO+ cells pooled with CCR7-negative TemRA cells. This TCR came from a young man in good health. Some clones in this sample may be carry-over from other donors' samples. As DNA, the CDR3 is TGTGCCAGCAGCTTTGGACCCTCAGATACGCAGTATTTT. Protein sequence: CASSFGPSDTQYF.